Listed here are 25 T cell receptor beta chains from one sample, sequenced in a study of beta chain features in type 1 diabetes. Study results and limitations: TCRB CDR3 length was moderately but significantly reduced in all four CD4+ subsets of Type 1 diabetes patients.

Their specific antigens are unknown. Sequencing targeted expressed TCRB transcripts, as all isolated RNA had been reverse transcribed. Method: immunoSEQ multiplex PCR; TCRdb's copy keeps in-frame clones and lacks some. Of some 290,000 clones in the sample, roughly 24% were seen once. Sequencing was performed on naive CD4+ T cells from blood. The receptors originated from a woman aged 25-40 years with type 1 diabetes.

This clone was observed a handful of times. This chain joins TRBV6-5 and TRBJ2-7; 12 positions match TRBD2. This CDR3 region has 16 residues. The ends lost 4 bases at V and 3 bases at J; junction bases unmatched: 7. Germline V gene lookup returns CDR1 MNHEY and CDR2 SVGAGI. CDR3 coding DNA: TGTGCCAGCAGTTTCCGGACTAGCGGGGCTAACTACGAGCAGTACTTC. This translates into CASSFRTSGANYEQYF.

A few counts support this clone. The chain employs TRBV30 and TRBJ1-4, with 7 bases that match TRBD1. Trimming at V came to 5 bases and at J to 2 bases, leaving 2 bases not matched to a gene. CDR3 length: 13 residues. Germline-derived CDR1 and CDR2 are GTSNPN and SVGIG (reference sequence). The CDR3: CAWAGQTNEKLFF. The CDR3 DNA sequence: TGTGCCTGGGCGGGACAGACTAATGAAAAACTGTTTTTT.

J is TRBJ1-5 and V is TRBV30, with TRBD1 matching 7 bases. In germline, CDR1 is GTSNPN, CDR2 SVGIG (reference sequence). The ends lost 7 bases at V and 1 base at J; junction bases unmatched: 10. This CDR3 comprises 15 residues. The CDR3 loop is CAYRDSLSSNQPQHF. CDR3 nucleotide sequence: TGTGCCTACCGGGACAGTCTATCCAGCAATCAGCCCCAGCATTTT.

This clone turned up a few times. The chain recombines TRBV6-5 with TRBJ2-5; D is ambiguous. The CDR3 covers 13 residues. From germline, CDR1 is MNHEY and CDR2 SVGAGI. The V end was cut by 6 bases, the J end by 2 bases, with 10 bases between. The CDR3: CASRVPGQETQYF. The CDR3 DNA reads TGTGCCAGCAGAGTACCCGGGCAAGAGACCCAGTACTTC.

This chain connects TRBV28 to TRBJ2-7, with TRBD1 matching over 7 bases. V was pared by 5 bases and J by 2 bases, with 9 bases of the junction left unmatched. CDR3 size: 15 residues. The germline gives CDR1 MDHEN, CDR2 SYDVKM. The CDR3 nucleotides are TGTGCCAGCAGTCCTACCTCGGGACAGCCCTACGAGCAGTACTTC. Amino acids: CASSPTSGQPYEQYF.

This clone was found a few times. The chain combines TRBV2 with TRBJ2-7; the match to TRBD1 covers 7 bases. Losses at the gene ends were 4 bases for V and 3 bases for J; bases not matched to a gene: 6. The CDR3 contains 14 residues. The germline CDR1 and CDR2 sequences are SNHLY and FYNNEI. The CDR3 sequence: CASSVDRSGYEQYF. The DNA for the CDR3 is TGTGCCAGCAGTGTGGACAGGAGCGGCTACGAGCAGTACTTC.

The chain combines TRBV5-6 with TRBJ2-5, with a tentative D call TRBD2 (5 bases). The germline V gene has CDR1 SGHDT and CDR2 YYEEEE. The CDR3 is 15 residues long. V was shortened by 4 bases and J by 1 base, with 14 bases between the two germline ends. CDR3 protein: CASSRLWRLQETQYF. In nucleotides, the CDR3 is TGTGCCAGCAGCCGACTATGGCGGCTCCAAGAGACCCAGTACTTC.

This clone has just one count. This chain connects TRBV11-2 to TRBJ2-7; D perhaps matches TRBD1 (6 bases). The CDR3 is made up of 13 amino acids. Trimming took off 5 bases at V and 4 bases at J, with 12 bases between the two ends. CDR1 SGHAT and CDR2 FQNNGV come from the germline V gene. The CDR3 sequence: CASSLTGWYEQYF. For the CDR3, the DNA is TGTGCCAGCAGCCTCACAGGGTGGTACGAGCAGTACTTC.

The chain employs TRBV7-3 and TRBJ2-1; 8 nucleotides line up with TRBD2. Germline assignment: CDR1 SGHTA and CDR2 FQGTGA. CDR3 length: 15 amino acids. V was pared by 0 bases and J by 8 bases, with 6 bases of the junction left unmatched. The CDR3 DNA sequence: TGTGCCAGCAGCTTAACTAGCGGGATGAGCTATGAGCAGTTCTTC. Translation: CASSLTSGMSYEQFF.

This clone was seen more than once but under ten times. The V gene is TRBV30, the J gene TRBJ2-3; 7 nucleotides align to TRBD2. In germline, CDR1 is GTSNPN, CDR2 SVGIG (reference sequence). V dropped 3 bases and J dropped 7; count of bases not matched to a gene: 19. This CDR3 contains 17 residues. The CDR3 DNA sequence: TGTGCCTGGAGCAACCTTCTGTTGGCGGGAGTCATTAATACGCAGTATTTT. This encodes CAWSNLLLAGVINTQYF.

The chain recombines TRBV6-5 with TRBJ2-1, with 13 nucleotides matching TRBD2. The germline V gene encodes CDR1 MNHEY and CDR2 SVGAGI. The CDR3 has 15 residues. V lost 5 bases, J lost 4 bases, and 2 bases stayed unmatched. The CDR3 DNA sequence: TGTGCCAGCAGTAAACTAGCGGGAGGGTACAATGAGCAGTTCTTC. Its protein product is CASSKLAGGYNEQFF.

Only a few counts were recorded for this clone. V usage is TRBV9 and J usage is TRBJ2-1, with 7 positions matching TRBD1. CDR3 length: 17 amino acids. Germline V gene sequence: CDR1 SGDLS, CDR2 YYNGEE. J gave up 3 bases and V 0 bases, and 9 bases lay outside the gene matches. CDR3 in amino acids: CASSVGGQAQSYNEQFF. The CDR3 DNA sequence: TGTGCCAGCAGCGTAGGTGGACAGGCTCAGAGCTACAATGAGCAGTTCTTC.

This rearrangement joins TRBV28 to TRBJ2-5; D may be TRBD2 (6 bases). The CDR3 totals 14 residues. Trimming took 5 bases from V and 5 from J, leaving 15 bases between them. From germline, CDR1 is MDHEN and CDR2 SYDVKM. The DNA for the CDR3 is TGTGCCAGCAGTCTCGGCGGGGTTGGGGAGACCCAGTACTTC. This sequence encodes CASSLGGVGETQYF.

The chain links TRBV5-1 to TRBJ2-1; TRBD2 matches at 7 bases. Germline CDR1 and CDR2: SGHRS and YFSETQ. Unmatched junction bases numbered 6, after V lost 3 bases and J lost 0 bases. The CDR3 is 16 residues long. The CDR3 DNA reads TGCGCCAGCAGCTCGTCCGGCGGGAGCTCCTACAATGAGCAGTTCTTC. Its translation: CASSSSGGSSYNEQFF.

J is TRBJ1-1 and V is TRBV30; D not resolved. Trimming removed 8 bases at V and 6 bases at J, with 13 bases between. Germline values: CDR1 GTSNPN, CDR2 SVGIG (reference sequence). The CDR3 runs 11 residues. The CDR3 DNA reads TGTGCCCTAAACCGGTTCGCTGAAGCTTTCTTT. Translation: CALNRFAEAFF.

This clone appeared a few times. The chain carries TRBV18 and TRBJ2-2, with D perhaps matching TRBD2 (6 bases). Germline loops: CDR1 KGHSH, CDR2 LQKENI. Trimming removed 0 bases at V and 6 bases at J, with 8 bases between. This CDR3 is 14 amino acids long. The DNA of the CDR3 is TGTGCCAGCTCACCACCGCCGGGGGCCGGGGAGCTGTTTTTT. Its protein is CASSPPPGAGELFF.

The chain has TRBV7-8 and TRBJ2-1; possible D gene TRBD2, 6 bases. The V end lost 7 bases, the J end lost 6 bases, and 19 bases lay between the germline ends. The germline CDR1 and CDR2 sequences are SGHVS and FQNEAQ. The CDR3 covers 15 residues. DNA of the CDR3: TGTGCCAGCACCGCTAGCGTTATTTGGGGCAATGAGCAGTTCTTC. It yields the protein CASTASVIWGNEQFF.

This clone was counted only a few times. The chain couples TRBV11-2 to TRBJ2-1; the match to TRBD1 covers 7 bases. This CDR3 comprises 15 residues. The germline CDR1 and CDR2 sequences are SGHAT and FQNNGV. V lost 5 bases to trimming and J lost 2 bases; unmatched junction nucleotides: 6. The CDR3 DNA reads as TGTGCCAGCAGCCTCCGGGACAGAACCTACAATGAGCAGTTCTTC. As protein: CASSLRDRTYNEQFF.

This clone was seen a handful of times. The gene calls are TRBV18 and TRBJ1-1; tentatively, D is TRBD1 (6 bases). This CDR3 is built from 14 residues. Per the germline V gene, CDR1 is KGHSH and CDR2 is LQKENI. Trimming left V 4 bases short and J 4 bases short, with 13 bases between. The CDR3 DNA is TGTGCCAGCTCACTCGAAACAGGGTCCACTGAAGCTTTCTTT. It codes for CASSLETGSTEAFF.

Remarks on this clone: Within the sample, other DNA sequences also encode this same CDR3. In DNA, the CDR3 is TGTGCCAGCAGCTCAGACAATCAAGAGACCCAGTACTTC. The encoded protein is CASSSDNQETQYF. The V call is TRBV7-9, the J call TRBJ2-5; unclear D gene. The germline V and J ends were trimmed by 4 bases and 2 bases, with 8 bases remaining between them. CDR3 length equals 13 residues. Germline CDR1 and CDR2: SEHNR and FQNEAQ (reference sequence).

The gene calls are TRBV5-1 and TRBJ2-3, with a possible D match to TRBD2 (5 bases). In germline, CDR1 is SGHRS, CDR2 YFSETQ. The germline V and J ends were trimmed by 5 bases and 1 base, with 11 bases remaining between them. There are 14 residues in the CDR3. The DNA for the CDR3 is TGCGCCAGCAGTTGGACTTCAGGCACAGATACGCAGTATTTT. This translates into CASSWTSGTDTQYF.

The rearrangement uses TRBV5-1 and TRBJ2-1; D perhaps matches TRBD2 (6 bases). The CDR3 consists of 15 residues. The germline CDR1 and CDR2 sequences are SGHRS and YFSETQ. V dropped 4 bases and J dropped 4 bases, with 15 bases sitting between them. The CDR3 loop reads CASSPRDSTYNEQFF. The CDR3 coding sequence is TGCGCCAGCAGCCCCCGGGACTCAACTTACAATGAGCAGTTCTTC.

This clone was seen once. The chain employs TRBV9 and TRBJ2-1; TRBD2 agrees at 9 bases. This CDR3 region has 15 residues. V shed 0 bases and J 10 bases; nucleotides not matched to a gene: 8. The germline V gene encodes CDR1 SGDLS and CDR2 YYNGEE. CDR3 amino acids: CASSVVAGAGTEQFF. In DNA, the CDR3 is TGTGCCAGCAGCGTAGTAGCGGGGGCCGGGACGGAGCAGTTCTTC.

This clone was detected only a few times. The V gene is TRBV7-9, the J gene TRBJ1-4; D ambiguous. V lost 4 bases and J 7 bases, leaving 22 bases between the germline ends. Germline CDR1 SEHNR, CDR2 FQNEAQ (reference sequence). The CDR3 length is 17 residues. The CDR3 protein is CASSSRNPEDGGEKLFF. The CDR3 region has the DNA TGTGCCAGCAGCTCAAGAAATCCCGAGGACGGAGGTGAAAAACTGTTTTTT.

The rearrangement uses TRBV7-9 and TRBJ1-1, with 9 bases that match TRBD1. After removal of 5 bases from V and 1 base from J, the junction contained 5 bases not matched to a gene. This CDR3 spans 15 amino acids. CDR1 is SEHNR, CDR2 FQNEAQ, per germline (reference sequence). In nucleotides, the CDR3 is TGTGCCAGCAGCCGCGGACAGGGGTCGAACACTGAAGCTTTCTTT. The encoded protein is CASSRGQGSNTEAFF.